A selection of T cell receptor beta chains follows, all from one sample in a study of blood T cells in healthy people across ages. A single record per CDR3 protein comes from TCRdb applying MiXCR to the 5' RACE reads. Of hundreds of thousands of distinct CDR3 sequences in the sample, less than 25% were seen once. This same sample was also taken into another study, of T cells of mothers and their children.

The specimen sequenced was blood. Receptors originate from a boy between 10 and 17 years old in good health. CDR3s include the opening cysteine and the closing phenylalanine or tryptophan. A D gene is named only where the DNA matches it firmly. Not every row has a clone size; where given, it reads once, few, many or a size class.

>-|few|TRBJ1-5|TRBV7-9
CASSGGEGIQPQHF
TGTGCCAGCAGCGGGGGCGAGGGAATCCAGCCCCAGCATTTT
>-|-|TRBJ1-2|TRBV29-1
CSVLRSDYGYTF
TGCAGCGTTCTCAGGAGCGATTATGGCTACACCTTC
>TRBD1|-|TRBJ2-1|TRBV18
CASSPRDREDNEQFF
TGTGCCAGCTCACCACGAGACAGGGAAGACAATGAGCAGTTCTTC
>-|few|TRBJ2-4|TRBV27
CASSLTPQGGRGAKNIQYF
TGTGCCAGCAGTTTAACCCCTCAAGGGGGACGCGGGGCCAAAAACATTCAGTACTTC
>-|-|TRBJ1-4|TRBV18
CASSPLSLGGATNEKLFF
TGTGCCAGCTCACCACTCTCCTTGGGAGGCGCAACTAATGAAAAACTGTTTTTT
>TRBD1|-|TRBJ1-2|TRBV27
CASSLQRQGNGYTF
TGTGCCAGCAGTTTACAAAGACAGGGGAATGGCTACACCTTC
>TRBD1|-|TRBJ2-3|TRBV20-1
CSARDWQGAADTQYF
TGCAGTGCTAGAGATTGGCAGGGGGCTGCAGATACGCAGTATTTT
>-|many|TRBJ1-2|TRBV7-9
CASSFPGDGYTF
TGTGCCAGCAGCTTCCCAGGGGATGGCTACACCTTC
>-|-|TRBJ2-1|TRBV6-2/TRBV6-3
CASSYVPGFDPTYNEQFF
TGTGCCAGCAGTTACGTGCCCGGATTTGACCCTACCTACAATGAGCAGTTCTTC
>-|-|TRBJ1-4|TRBV27
CASSLRNIVASEKLFF
TGTGCCAGCAGTTTAAGGAACATCGTGGCAAGCGAAAAACTGTTTTTT
>TRBD1|-|TRBJ1-1|TRBV5-5
CASSSEQGAPNTEAFF
TGTGCCAGCAGCTCTGAACAGGGGGCCCCGAACACTGAAGCTTTCTTT
>-|many|TRBJ1-2|TRBV4-1
CASSLLGGANYGYTF
TGCGCCAGCAGCCTTTTGGGAGGGGCGAACTATGGCTACACCTTC
>-|-|TRBJ2-1|TRBV7-9
CTSSLGGRPSWNEQFF
TGTACCAGCAGCTTAGGGGGGAGGCCCTCCTGGAATGAGCAGTTCTTC
>-|many|TRBJ1-5|TRBV25-1
CATQESNQPQHF
TGTGCCACGCAGGAGAGCAATCAGCCCCAGCATTTT
>-|many|TRBJ2-5|TRBV20-1
CSARLGETQYF
TGCAGTGCTAGGTTGGGAGAGACCCAGTACTTC
>TRBD2|-|TRBJ2-1|TRBV9
CASSVRTSGRNEQFF
TGTGCCAGCAGCGTTCGGACTAGCGGGAGGAATGAGCAGTTCTTC
>-|few|TRBJ1-1|TRBV6-1
CASSPFQGRGYTEAFF
TGTGCCAGCAGTCCGTTCCAGGGGAGGGGATACACTGAAGCTTTCTTT
>TRBD1|few|TRBJ2-1|TRBV18
CASSRNIGTASYNEQFF
TGTGCCAGCTCACGGAATATCGGGACAGCCTCCTACAATGAGCAGTTCTTC
>TRBD1|few|TRBJ2-7|TRBV5-4
CASSLKRGTGTYEQYF
TGTGCCAGCAGCTTGAAGAGGGGGACAGGGACCTACGAGCAGTACTTC